The rows below give T cell receptor beta chains drawn from one sample of a study of OX40 agonist ivuxolimab in advanced cancers. Assay: immunoSEQ multiplex PCR; the TCRdb copy retains only in-frame clones and omits some. The profile shows fewer than 50,000 clones, 80% to 95% of them singletons. Sample: CD4+ or CD8+ T cells sorted from blood, taken in a trial of the OX40 agonist ivuxolimab. The source of these receptors is an adult with an advanced solid tumor such as melanoma, head and neck, liver or kidney cancer. Both conserved end residues are part of each CDR3. Fields, in order: CDR3 length, J gene, clone size, V gene, D gene, CDR3 DNA, CDR3 protein. D genes are given only for firm matches. Part of the rows lack a size; the others show once, few, many or a class for expanded clones.

13,TRBJ1-5,.,TRBV9,.,TGTGCCAGCAGCGTAACAGGGTCCCAGCCCCAGCATTTT,CASSVTGSQPQHF
14,TRBJ2-1,.,TRBV9,.,TGTGCCAGCAGCGTAGGCGGGACCTACAATGAGCAGTTCTTC,CASSVGGTYNEQFF
15,TRBJ1-4,.,TRBV6-6,.,TGTGCCAGCAGTCCTCCGGAAGGCCTTAATGAAAAACTGTTTTTT,CASSPPEGLNEKLFF
13,TRBJ2-3,.,TRBV11-2,.,TGTGCCAGCAGTCAGGGACCTACAGATACGCAGTATTTT,CASSQGPTDTQYF
14,TRBJ2-7,.,TRBV6-5,.,TGTGCCAGCAGCTGGGGGGGGGCTGGATACGAGCAGTACTTC,CASSWGGAGYEQYF
15,TRBJ1-2,.,TRBV7-3,.,TGTGCCAGCAGCTTAACTGGGCAGGGATCGGGAGGCTACACCTTC,CASSLTGQGSGGYTF
11,TRBJ1-4,.,TRBV19,.,TGTGCCAGTAGTATAGATGAAAAACTGTTTTTT,CASSIDEKLFF
13,TRBJ1-5,.,TRBV27,.,TGTGCCAGCGCCCGGGGGGCTAGTCAGCCCCAGCATTTT,CASARGASQPQHF
14,TRBJ1-1,.,TRBV6-5,.,TGTGCCAGCAGTTACAAGGGCATGAACACTGAAGCTTTCTTT,CASSYKGMNTEAFF
15,TRBJ1-6,.,TRBV5-4,TRBD1,TGTGCCAGCAGCTGGACAGGGGGCAAGGATTCACCCCTCCACTTT,CASSWTGGKDSPLHF
15,TRBJ1-2,.,TRBV6-5,TRBD1,TGTGCCAGCATCGCGGGGACAGAGAGTAACTATGGCTACACCTTC,CASIAGTESNYGYTF
16,TRBJ2-5,.,TRBV28,TRBD2,TGTGCCAGCAGTTGGGGACTAGCGGTTCTCCAAGAGACCCAGTACTTC,CASSWGLAVLQETQYF
18,TRBJ2-2,.,TRBV7-8,.,TGTGCCAGCAGCTTATTCCAGGGGCCCTCACTTAACACCGGGGAGCTGTTTTTT,CASSLFQGPSLNTGELFF
14,TRBJ2-7,.,TRBV27,.,TGTGCCAGCAGTTTATCGAACGATATTACGAGGCAGTACTTC,CASSLSNDITRQYF
15,TRBJ1-1,.,TRBV4-1,TRBD1,TGCGCCAGCAGCCAGATGACAGGGGCGAACACTGAAGCTTTCTTT,CASSQMTGANTEAFF
12,TRBJ2-5,.,TRBV5-6,.,TGTGCCAGCAGCTTGGGTAAGGAGACCCAGTACTTC,CASSLGKETQYF
13,TRBJ1-1,.,TRBV2,.,TGTGCCAGCAGTGAAATAAAGAACACTGAAGCTTTCTTT,CASSEIKNTEAFF
13,TRBJ1-1,.,TRBV14,.,TGTGCCAGCAGCCAAGGTCTGTACACTGAAGCTTTCTTT,CASSQGLYTEAFF
13,TRBJ1-1,.,TRBV5-1,.,TGCGCCAGCCACCTAACAAAGAACACTGAAGCTTTCTTT,CASHLTKNTEAFF
16,TRBJ2-3,.,TRBV4-1,.,TGCGCCAGCAGCCCGCGAGGGAGCATAGGCACAGATACGCAGTATTTT,CASSPRGSIGTDTQYF
14,TRBJ2-3,.,TRBV27,.,TGTGCCAGCAGTTTAGCGGGGGCCACAGATACGCAGTATTTT,CASSLAGATDTQYF
15,TRBJ1-1,once,TRBV15,.,TGTGCCACCAGCGCCATAAGAGGGTTGAACACTGAAGCTTTCTTT,CATSAIRGLNTEAFF
15,TRBJ2-5,once,TRBV28,.,TGTGCCAGCAGTTTAATGATGCCCTCCCAAGAGACCCAGTACTTC,CASSLMMPSQETQYF
11,TRBJ1-2,.,TRBV9,.,TGTGCCAGCAGCTCATACAGAGGCTACACCTTC,CASSSYRGYTF
12,TRBJ2-1,.,TRBV28,.,TGTGCCAGCAGTTTGAGTTGGAATGAGCAGTTCTTC,CASSLSWNEQFF
15,TRBJ2-1,.,TRBV9,TRBD2,TGTGCCAGCAGCGTCACTAGCGGGCTTCGCAATGAGCAGTTCTTC,CASSVTSGLRNEQFF
14,TRBJ1-5,.,TRBV15,.,TGTGCCACCAGCAGAGATGGTAGTTCTGCACCCCAGCATTTT,CATSRDGSSAPQHF